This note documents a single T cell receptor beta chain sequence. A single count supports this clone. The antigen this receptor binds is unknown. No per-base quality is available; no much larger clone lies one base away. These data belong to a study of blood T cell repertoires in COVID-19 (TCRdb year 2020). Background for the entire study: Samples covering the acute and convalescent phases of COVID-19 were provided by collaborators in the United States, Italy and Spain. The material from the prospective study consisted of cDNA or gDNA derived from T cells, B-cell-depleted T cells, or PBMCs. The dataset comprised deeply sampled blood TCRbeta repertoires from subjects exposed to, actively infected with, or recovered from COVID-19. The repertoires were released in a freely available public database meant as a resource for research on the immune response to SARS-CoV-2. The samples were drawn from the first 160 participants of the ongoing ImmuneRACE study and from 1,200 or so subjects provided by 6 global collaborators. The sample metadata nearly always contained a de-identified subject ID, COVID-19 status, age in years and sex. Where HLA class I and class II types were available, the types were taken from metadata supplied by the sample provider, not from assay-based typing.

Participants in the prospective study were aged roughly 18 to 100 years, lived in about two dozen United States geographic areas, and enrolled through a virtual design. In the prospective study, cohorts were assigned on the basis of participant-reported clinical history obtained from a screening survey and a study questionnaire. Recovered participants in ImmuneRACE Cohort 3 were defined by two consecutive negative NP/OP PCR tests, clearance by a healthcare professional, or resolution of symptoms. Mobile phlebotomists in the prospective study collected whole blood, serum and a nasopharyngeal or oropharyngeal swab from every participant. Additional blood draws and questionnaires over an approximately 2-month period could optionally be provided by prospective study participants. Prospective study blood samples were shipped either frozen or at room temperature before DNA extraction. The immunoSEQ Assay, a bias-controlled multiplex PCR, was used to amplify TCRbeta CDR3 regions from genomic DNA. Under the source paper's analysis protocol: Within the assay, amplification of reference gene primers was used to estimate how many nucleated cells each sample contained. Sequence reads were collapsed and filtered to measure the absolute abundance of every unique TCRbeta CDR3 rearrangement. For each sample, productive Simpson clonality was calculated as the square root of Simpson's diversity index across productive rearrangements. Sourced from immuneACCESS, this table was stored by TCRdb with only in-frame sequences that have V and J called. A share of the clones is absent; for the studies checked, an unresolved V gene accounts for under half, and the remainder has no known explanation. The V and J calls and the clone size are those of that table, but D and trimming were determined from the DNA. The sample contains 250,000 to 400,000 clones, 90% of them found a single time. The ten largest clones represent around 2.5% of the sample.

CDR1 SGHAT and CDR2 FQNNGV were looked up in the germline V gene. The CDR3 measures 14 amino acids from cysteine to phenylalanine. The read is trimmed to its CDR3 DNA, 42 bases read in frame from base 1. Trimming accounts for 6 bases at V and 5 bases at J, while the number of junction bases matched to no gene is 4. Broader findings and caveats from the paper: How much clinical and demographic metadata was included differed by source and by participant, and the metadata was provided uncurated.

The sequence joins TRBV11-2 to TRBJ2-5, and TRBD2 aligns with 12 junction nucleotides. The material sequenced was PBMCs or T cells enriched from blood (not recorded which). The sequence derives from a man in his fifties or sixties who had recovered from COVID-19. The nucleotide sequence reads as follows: TGTGCCAGCAGAAGGACTAGCGGGATTGAGACCCAGTACTTC. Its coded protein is CASRRTSGIETQYF.